The present TCR beta chain was sequenced within a study of cytomegalovirus exposure and HLA in healthy donors (dated by TCRdb to about 2017). At the level of the whole study: According to an earlier analysis of 587 of the donors, some 170 million T cells yielded 117 million unique TCR beta sequences and around 300 Gb of sequence data. An early release that covered roughly 600 HLA-typed donors contained approximately 300 gigabases of sequencing data and tens of millions of unique TCR sequences. Of the roughly 400 genotyped donors, roughly 80% were placed in the genetic ancestry cluster associated with self-reported Caucasian donors. The study was designed to test whether signatures of past pathogen exposure could be identified by cataloging public T cell receptors. The T cell repertoires of under 750 subjects were profiled by immunosequencing and related to cytomegalovirus serostatus. Along with the 666-subject first cohort, a separate validation cohort of over a hundred different subjects was used. To predict cytomegalovirus infection status, the study brought together high-throughput TCR immunosequencing, statistical association of individual TCRs with disease status, and machine learning. In a later analysis, previously published TCR beta repertoires from several hundred donors were re-analyzed and high-resolution HLA genotyping was added so that TCR occurrence patterns could be studied. Rather than drawing on any new phenotypic data, the later analysis identified candidate immune exposures from TCR beta sequences and the way those sequences occurred across donors. To decide whether each TCR beta V gene segment behaved as functional or pseudogenic, an earlier analysis of approximately 590 of the donors relied on high-throughput TCR beta sequencing. Donor age, sex, ethnicity and CMV serostatus were collected together with the repertoire data. A later genetic analysis used genome-wide SNP genotypes for about three fifths of the 666 donors, treating that subset as a discovery cohort. All discovery cohort repertoires had been generated using a single sequencing platform. HLA typing included class I and class II loci at four-digit resolution. Typing coverage varied by locus: roughly 620-640 donors for A, B, C, DRB1 and DQB1; roughly 500 for DQA1; around 570 for DPA1; fewer than 480 for DPB1. About five DR-DQ haplotypes were treated as single units for association and clustering because of strong linkage in the cohort. Among 300 to 500 genotyped donors of the cohort, an average of roughly 230,000 unique TCR beta nucleotide sequences was sequenced per donor, of which about 18% were non-productive.

The paper as a whole reports these results and caveats: Sequencing depth was assumed to be roughly uniform across donors in the presence/absence analyses, though that assumption may not hold. Some IMGT-functional V segments, including TRBV6-2 and TRBV6-3, could not be distinguished by the 87-base-pair reads and were therefore excluded. A later analysis found that TCR association rates varied across HLA loci, with DRB1 alleles showing the most associated TCRs and HLA-C alleles the fewest. Fewer than 20 rarely observed V segments, including chromosome 9 orphons, were excluded from the earlier analysis of a few hundred of the donors because counts were too low. In a later analysis, several top co-occurrence clusters were reported to appear linked to parvovirus B19, influenza, CMV and Epstein-Barr virus. The classifier was reported to diagnose cytomegalovirus status with high specificity and sensitivity in both the original and validation cohorts. V-gene and J-gene trimming of TCR beta chains was associated with a missense DCLRE1C variant in a later genetic analysis, and the association was replicated in an independent cohort. Because HLA typing was missing for some donors at each locus, association tests included only the typed subset. Correlated functional status among segregating V segments might be attributable to linkage disequilibrium, but an unknown experimental factor could not be ruled out. In a later analysis, HLA-associated TCR beta chains showed more clonal expansion and lower generation probabilities than non-associated chains that were equally common. The cohort was sequenced for TCR beta chains only, and without alpha or paired-chain data the features that could be detected were limited. The authors suggested that the approach could potentially be extended to other disease states and immunological phenotypes. Strong co-occurrence of HLA alleles, especially DR and DQ, made assigning TCR associations to individual alleles difficult. In a later analysis, most CMV-associated TCR beta chains were found to appear HLA-restricted, with HLA associations seemingly driven largely by CMV exposure. A cluster of highly shared sequence variants was judged likely to represent a technical artifact of the sequencing pipeline. A later analysis associated 15,000 or so TCR beta sequences with specific HLA alleles at a false discovery rate of 0.05. A further reported finding was that TCR beta sequences accurately predicted the HLA-A and HLA-B alleles for most subjects in the first cohort. Across donors, most TCR sequences were observed very rarely, whereas some public TCRs were present in many individuals. In an earlier analysis of roughly 500 of the donors, most TCR beta V segments appeared in productive rearrangements about 87% or about 30% of the time, broadly matching IMGT annotations. The study listed 150 to 200 TCR beta chains as associated with cytomegalovirus. In vitro tests confirmed that three of the cytomegalovirus-associated TCR beta chains recognize cytomegalovirus antigens. Immune exposure information for the cohort was limited to CMV serostatus. A later genetic analysis reported fewer N-insertions in productive TCRs among donors in an Asian-associated ancestry cluster than the 666-donor mean.

The library was obtained by the immunoSEQ multiplex PCR assay. A mixture of 60 forward primers for TCR Vbeta segments and 13 reverse primers for TCR Jbeta segments was used in the multiplex PCR. Amplification of the CDR3 region of rearranged TCR beta genes was performed with a multiplex PCR assay on genomic DNA. The Illumina HiSeq System was used to sequence the amplified TCR beta libraries as 87-base-pair reads. Under the source paper's analysis protocol: In a later analysis, tens of millions of unique TCR beta chains were counted across the roughly 700 repertoires, and around 10 million of these chains were shared by at least two donors. To remove PCR and sequencing errors, raw reads were error-corrected and collapsed into unique sequences using a nearest-neighbor algorithm that merged closely related sequences. V, D and J gene segments were assigned by aligning CDR3 sequences to IMGT reference sequences. For a sequence to be retained, at least a six-nucleotide match to both a V gene segment and a J gene segment was required. A rearrangement counted as productive if the CDR3 had no stop codons and remained in frame with V and J, and every other rearrangement counted as non-productive. Following IMGT convention, CDR3 was defined as the stretch from the second conserved V-encoded cysteine to the conserved J-encoded phenylalanine. The earlier analysis of 500 to 650 of the donors excluded any sequence lacking an unambiguous match to a single V gene segment. In an earlier analysis of several hundred of the donors, V segments were called functional above 56.7% productive rearrangements and were called segregating when the between-donor standard deviation exceeded 5%. A statistical classification framework was developed to diagnose cytomegalovirus status using the catalog of TCR beta chain sequences. In a later analysis, TCR nucleotide sequences were compared against IMGT/GENE-DB human TR gene sequences so that V and J genes could be assigned. A later analysis assigned CDR3 sequences and most-parsimonious VDJ recombination scenarios with the TCRdist pipeline. In a later analysis, every TCR beta chain was defined by the combination of its CDR3 amino acid sequence and its V-gene family, and reads without a unique V-gene family were dropped. In a later analysis, fewer than 650 highly shared, low-generation-probability nucleotide sequences were removed to address suspected cross-contamination and a sequencing artifact. In a later analysis, a clonal expansion index for each public chain was calculated from normalized within-repertoire ranks of inferred template counts. A later analysis computed generation probabilities with a VDJ recombination model fitted to out-of-frame rearrangements, and checked the results against IGoR. A later analysis scored TCR-TCR, TCR-HLA and TCR-CMV co-occurrence with hypergeometric tests, applying a repertoire-size bias correction to TCR pairs. False discovery rates were estimated in a later analysis by permuting HLA or CMV assignments 20 times. A later analysis grouped co-occurring TCRs with DBSCAN, adding TCRdist sequence similarity when clustering within HLA-allele-positive subsets. Repertoires with fewer than 30,000 or more than 120,000 public chains, plus five repertoires with anomalous nucleotide sharing, were excluded from co-occurrence clustering. Drawn from immuneACCESS, this table holds only the in-frame rearrangements with V and J called that TCRdb kept. Clones are partly lost; checked studies trace under half to an unresolved V gene and leave the rest unexplained. V, J and clone size derive from that table, while D and trimming were established from the DNA sequence. This sample lists 85,000 to 90,000 clones; under 80% were detected once. The ten top clones hold roughly a tenth of the sample.

In total, roughly 670 healthy bone marrow donors made up the cohort. At the time of sampling, every cohort member was nominally healthy, though immune exposures that went unrecorded were likely present. The donor was CMV seropositive and was included in the group of around 300 seropositive cohort members. A peripheral blood sample was collected from each donor, and TCR beta sequencing was performed on peripheral blood mononuclear cells. The Qiagen DNeasy Blood Extraction Kit was used to extract genomic DNA from the blood cell samples. On this clone itself: Its target antigen remains unknown. No clone much larger than this one lies a single base away; base qualities are absent.

Unmatched junction bases come to 5, with V trimmed by 1 base and J by 0 bases. The germline V gene supplies CDR1 SGHVS and CDR2 FQNEAQ. The CDR3, cysteine through phenylalanine, is 16 amino acids long. This entry keeps only the CDR3 DNA: 48 bases, framed from base 1. This chain joins TRBV7-8 to TRBJ2-7; 8 junctional bases match TRBD1. The sequenced material came from PBMCs. This clonotype originated in a man aged 25 to 40 in good health and CMV-seropositive. The DNA sequence is given as TGTGCCAGCAGCTTAGACAGGGGGTCCATCTCCTACGAGCAGTACTTC. Its protein is CASSLDRGSISYEQYF.